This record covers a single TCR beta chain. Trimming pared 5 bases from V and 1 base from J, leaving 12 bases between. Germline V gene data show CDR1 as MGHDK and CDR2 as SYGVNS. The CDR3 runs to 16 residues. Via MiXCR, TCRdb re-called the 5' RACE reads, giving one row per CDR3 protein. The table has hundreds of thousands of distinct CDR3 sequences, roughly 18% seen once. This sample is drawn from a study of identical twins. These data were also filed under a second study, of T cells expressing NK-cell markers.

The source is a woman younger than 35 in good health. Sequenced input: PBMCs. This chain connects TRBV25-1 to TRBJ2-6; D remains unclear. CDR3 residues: CASSPHDRSGANVLTF. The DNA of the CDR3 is TGTGCCAGCAGTCCTCACGATCGTTCTGGGGCCAACGTCCTGACTTTC.